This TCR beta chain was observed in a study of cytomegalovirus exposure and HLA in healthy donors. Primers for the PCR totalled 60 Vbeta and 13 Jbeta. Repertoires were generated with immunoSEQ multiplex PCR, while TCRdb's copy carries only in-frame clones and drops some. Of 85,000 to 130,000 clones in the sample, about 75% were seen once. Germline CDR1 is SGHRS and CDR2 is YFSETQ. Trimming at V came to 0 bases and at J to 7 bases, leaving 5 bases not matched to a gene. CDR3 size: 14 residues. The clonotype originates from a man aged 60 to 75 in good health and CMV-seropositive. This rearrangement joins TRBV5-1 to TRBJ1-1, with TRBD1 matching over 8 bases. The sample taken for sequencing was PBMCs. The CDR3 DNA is TGCGCCAGCAGCTTGGCCAGGGGGCTTGATGAAGCTTTCTTT. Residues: CASSLARGLDEAFF.